Listed below are T cell receptor beta chains from one sample, sequenced in a study of blood T cell repertoires in COVID-19. Assay used: immunoSEQ multiplex PCR; TCRdb lists only in-frame clones, some missing. This sample has some 95,000 clones, with about 78% found just once. The sequenced material came from peripheral blood. These receptors were obtained from a middle-aged man who had recovered from COVID-19. CDR3s include the opening cysteine and the closing phenylalanine or tryptophan. D genes are given only for firm matches. A row's size may be missing; if present it is once, few, many or a size class.

clone_size	v_call	j_call	d_call	cdr3_nt	cdr3_aa
NA	TRBV19	TRBJ2-1	NA	TGTGCCAGTAGTATGGCGCGCCTAGCGCATGAGCAGTTCTTC	CASSMARLAHEQFF
once	TRBV9	TRBJ1-3	NA	TGTGCCAGCAGCGTGGCCGAGACGCGGGGAAACACCATATATTTT	CASSVAETRGNTIYF
NA	TRBV28	TRBJ1-2	TRBD1	TGTGCCAGCACATCAGGACCGACAGGGGGAGGTGGCTACACCTTC	CASTSGPTGGGGYTF
NA	TRBV7-2	TRBJ2-7	NA	TGTGCCAGCAGCTCAACCACAGGCCCCTACGAGCAGTACTTC	CASSSTTGPYEQYF
few	TRBV11-2	TRBJ2-7	NA	TGTGCCAGCAGCTTACTCCTCGGCCAGGTAGACTCCTACGAGCAGTACTTC	CASSLLLGQVDSYEQYF
NA	TRBV2	TRBJ1-5	TRBD1	TGTGCCAGCAGTGCTGAGACAGGGGGAACTCAGCCCCAGCATTTT	CASSAETGGTQPQHF
NA	TRBV10-3	TRBJ2-2	TRBD1	TGTGCCATTACGACAGGGAGTAACACCGGGGAGCTGTTTTTT	CAITTGSNTGELFF
NA	TRBV28	TRBJ1-5	NA	TGTGCCAGCAGTTCGACCGGGACTAGTTATCAGCCCCAGCATTTT	CASSSTGTSYQPQHF
NA	TRBV28	TRBJ2-4	NA	TGTGCCAGCAGCTTTACCGGGATTACCATTCAGTACTTC	CASSFTGITIQYF
once	TRBV27	TRBJ2-3	TRBD2	TGTGCCAGCTGCGTGACTAGCGGGAAGGGAGATACGCAGTATTTT	CASCVTSGKGDTQYF
NA	TRBV19	TRBJ2-1	NA	TGTGCCAGTAGTATTACGGCAGGGCGCCTCTCCTACAATGAGCAGTTCTTC	CASSITAGRLSYNEQFF
NA	TRBV2	TRBJ2-7	TRBD2	TGTGCCAGCAGACCGACTAGCGGGACCTCCTACGAGCAGTACTTC	CASRPTSGTSYEQYF
NA	TRBV14	TRBJ2-3	NA	TGTGCCAGCAGCCAAGGCTGGTGGGAGTTGGGCACAGATACGCAGTATTTT	CASSQGWWELGTDTQYF
NA	TRBV6-5	TRBJ1-4	NA	TGTGCCAGCAGTCTCCAGAGATCGGAGAATGAAAAACTGTTTTTT	CASSLQRSENEKLFF
many	TRBV7-9	TRBJ1-4	NA	TGTGCCAGCAGCTTCCAGGGGAGAGTCGAAAAACTGTTTTTT	CASSFQGRVEKLFF
NA	TRBV3-1/TRBV3-2	TRBJ2-1	TRBD1	TGTGCCAGCAGAGGGGCAGGGGGCCGCTATGAGCAGTTCTTC	CASRGAGGRYEQFF
many	TRBV2	TRBJ2-7	TRBD1	TGTGCCAGCAGTGACCGCGGCTGGACAGGAACCTACGAGCAGTACTTC	CASSDRGWTGTYEQYF
NA	TRBV6-6	TRBJ1-5	NA	TGTGCCAGCAGTTTCAGCGCTAGCAATCAGCCCCAGCATTTT	CASSFSASNQPQHF
NA	TRBV5-6	TRBJ1-1	TRBD1	TGTGCCAGCAGCCGGACAGGGGGGTGGGACACTGAAGCTTTCTTT	CASSRTGGWDTEAFF
once	TRBV7-3	TRBJ2-3	TRBD1	TGTGCCAGCAGCTCTCGCCGAGGGACAGATCCTAGCACAGATACGCAGTATTTT	CASSSRRGTDPSTDTQYF
NA	TRBV6-5	TRBJ2-7	NA	TGTGCCAGCAGTTATCGCGCCGGGAGCAGCTACGAGCAGTACTTC	CASSYRAGSSYEQYF
NA	TRBV18	TRBJ1-1	NA	TGTGCCAGCTCACCGGTGGGGGGGTACGTTGAAGCTTTCTTT	CASSPVGGYVEAFF
NA	TRBV13	TRBJ1-1	NA	TGTGCCAGCAGCTTAGGCCGAGCAGAGGGCCACACTGAAGCTTTCTTT	CASSLGRAEGHTEAFF
NA	TRBV6-5	TRBJ1-5	NA	TGTGCCAGCAGTTCCCTCTCTGCCGGGAAAGGTCAGCCCCAGCATTTT	CASSSLSAGKGQPQHF
NA	TRBV5-6	TRBJ2-5	NA	TGTGCCAGCAGCTTGTTGGCGGGGGCCCGACAAGAGACCCAGTACTTC	CASSLLAGARQETQYF
NA	TRBV9	TRBJ2-7	TRBD2	TGTGCCAGCAGCGTAGAGGGACTAGCGGGACTAAGCTCCTACGAGCAGTACTTC	CASSVEGLAGLSSYEQYF
NA	TRBV19	TRBJ1-2	TRBD1	TGTGCCAGTAGACATTCTCGGACAGGGGAAAGGGGCCGCTATGGCTACACCTTC	CASRHSRTGERGRYGYTF
NA	TRBV10-1	TRBJ2-7	NA	TGCGCCAGCAGTGTCCAGGGCAGCGAGCAGTACTTC	CASSVQGSEQYF
NA	TRBV6-6	TRBJ1-1	NA	TGTGCCAGCAGTTACTCGGGGGGGCGGCCGAACACTGAAGCTTTCTTT	CASSYSGGRPNTEAFF
NA	TRBV19	TRBJ1-5	NA	TGTGCCAGTAGTAGTACAGGACAAAGCAATCAGCCCCAGCATTTT	CASSSTGQSNQPQHF
NA	TRBV7-6	TRBJ2-1	TRBD2	TGTGCCAGCAGCACCACTCGCGGGCGGGAGGGGGTCGGTGAGCAGTTCTTC	CASSTTRGREGVGEQFF
NA	TRBV21-1	TRBJ1-1	NA	TGTGCCAGCACCTTAGGGGGGGCTGAAGCTTTCTTT	CASTLGGAEAFF
NA	TRBV9	TRBJ2-2	NA	TGTGCCAGCAGCGCGGGGGGCTCGAACACCGGGGAGCTGTTTTTT	CASSAGGSNTGELFF
NA	TRBV6-5	TRBJ1-2	TRBD1	TGTGCCAGCACCAAGGGACAGTTCTATGGCTACACCTTC	CASTKGQFYGYTF
NA	TRBV11-2	TRBJ1-2	TRBD1	TGTGCCTGCCCCAGAACCGGGACAGGGCTAAGGGGCTACACCTTC	CACPRTGTGLRGYTF
NA	TRBV7-2	TRBJ1-3	NA	TGTGCCAGCAGCCATACCCCGGACTTACCTTACAACTCTGGAAACACCATATATTTT	CASSHTPDLPYNSGNTIYF
NA	TRBV9	TRBJ2-3	TRBD1	TGTGCCAGCAGCCGACAGGGGGTGCGCACAGATACGCAGTATTTT	CASSRQGVRTDTQYF
NA	TRBV4-3	TRBJ1-1	NA	TGCGCCAGCAGCCAACGGTACGGGGGTAACACTGAAGCTTTCTTT	CASSQRYGGNTEAFF
once	TRBV19	TRBJ1-2	TRBD1	TGTGCCAGTAGTTTCAGGGGGCGCGATGGCTACACCTTC	CASSFRGRDGYTF
NA	TRBV7-8	TRBJ2-2	NA	TGTGCCAGCAGCCCTCCCGGGGAGCTGTTTTTT	CASSPPGELFF
NA	TRBV11-2	TRBJ2-7	NA	TGTGCCAGCAGCTTTTCTCTCTACGAGCAGTACTTC	CASSFSLYEQYF
NA	TRBV28	TRBJ2-2	NA	TGTGCCAGCAGCCCTCAGGACAGAGTCGCCGGGGAGCTGTTTTTT	CASSPQDRVAGELFF
once	TRBV10-2	TRBJ2-5	TRBD2	TGCGCCAGCAGTGAGTTTACTAGCGGGTCCCAAGAGACCCAGTACTTC	CASSEFTSGSQETQYF
NA	TRBV7-8	TRBJ2-5	TRBD1	TGTGCCAGCAGCGTAGAAGTGGGACAGGGGGCGCAGAAAAGGAGGGAGACCCAGTACTTC	CASSVEVGQGAQKRRETQYF
NA	TRBV7-9	TRBJ2-1	NA	TGTGCCAGCAGATCAGGGGCTCTTCTGCAGTTCTTC	CASRSGALLQFF
NA	TRBV27	TRBJ2-3	TRBD1	TGTGCCAGCAGTTTATTGTTAGGGGGCGTCCCAGATACGCAGTATTTT	CASSLLLGGVPDTQYF
few	TRBV6-2/TRBV6-3	TRBJ2-3	TRBD2	TGTGCCAGCAGTTACTCTTCCAGCGGGAGGGCCTGGGATACGCAGTATTTT	CASSYSSSGRAWDTQYF
few	TRBV3-1/TRBV3-2	TRBJ2-5	TRBD2	TGTGCCAGCAGCCAACGGAGCGGGAGTCAAGAGACCCAGTACTTC	CASSQRSGSQETQYF
once	TRBV6-5	TRBJ2-7	NA	TGTGCCAGTTGGGGCAGGGTGGGAGAGCAGTACTTC	CASWGRVGEQYF
NA	TRBV19	TRBJ1-3	TRBD1	TGTGCCAGTAGTATTGGGGACAGGGTCGGCGGAAACACCATATATTTT	CASSIGDRVGGNTIYF
NA	TRBV5-1	TRBJ2-1	TRBD2	TGCGCCAGCAGCTTGGTCCCGGGGGGGTACAATGAGCAGTTCTTC	CASSLVPGGYNEQFF
NA	TRBV10-3	TRBJ1-1	NA	TGTGCCATCAGTCCCAGGGGCGCGGCGGCTGAAGCTTTCTTT	CAISPRGAAAEAFF
NA	TRBV18	TRBJ2-5	NA	TGTGCCAGCTCACCGGACTCGGAGTGGAAGACCCAGTACTTC	CASSPDSEWKTQYF